Listed below are T cell receptor beta chains from one sample, sequenced in a study of T cells in pancreatic ductal adenocarcinoma. Clones were read by immunoSEQ multiplex PCR, and TCRdb kept only the in-frame ones, dropping some. The sample carries 11,000 or so clones, about nine tenths recorded once. Input material: PBMCs. The receptors shown here come from a human donor with pancreatic ductal adenocarcinoma. CDR3s include the opening cysteine and the closing phenylalanine or tryptophan. The D gene is left open where the match is weak. Some rows have no size entry. The others give once, few or many, or a class for an expanded clone.

D gene,J gene,clone size,V gene,CDR3 protein,CDR3 DNA
TRBD1,TRBJ1-1,NA,TRBV7-2,CASRQGTETEAFF,TGTGCCAGCAGACAAGGGACAGAAACTGAAGCTTTCTTT
TRBD1,TRBJ1-3,NA,TRBV5-1,CASSLEPGTGSGNTIYF,TGCGCCAGCAGCTTAGAACCCGGGACAGGCTCTGGAAACACCATATATTTT
NA,TRBJ1-3,NA,TRBV4-1,CASSHLQGNTIYF,TGCGCCAGCAGCCACCTACAGGGAAACACCATATATTTT
TRBD1,TRBJ2-7,NA,TRBV5-1,CASSLGQADTTSYEQYF,TGCGCCAGCAGCTTAGGACAGGCCGACACAACCTCATACGAGCAGTACTTC
NA,TRBJ1-4,NA,TRBV10-3,CAISEPATNEKLFF,TGTGCCATCAGTGAACCTGCAACTAATGAAAAACTGTTTTTT
NA,TRBJ2-2,NA,TRBV5-1,CATRGGPNTGELFF,TGCGCCACCAGGGGAGGGCCGAACACCGGGGAGCTGTTTTTT
TRBD1,TRBJ1-2,NA,TRBV5-4,CASSSSGGISYGYTF,TGTGCCAGCAGCTCTTCAGGGGGAATTAGTTATGGCTACACCTTC
NA,TRBJ2-2,NA,TRBV19,CASSIGRSGELFF,TGTGCCAGTAGTATAGGGCGGAGCGGGGAGCTGTTTTTT
TRBD2,TRBJ2-7,few,TRBV28,CASGLAGVSKQYF,TGTGCCAGCGGACTAGCGGGAGTTAGTAAGCAGTACTTC
TRBD1,TRBJ2-3,NA,TRBV28,CASTPGGRPDTQYF,TGTGCCAGCACCCCAGGGGGACGTCCAGATACGCAGTATTTT
NA,TRBJ2-2,NA,TRBV7-6,CASSLGAFKNTGELFF,TGTGCCAGCAGCTTAGGAGCATTCAAGAACACCGGGGAGCTGTTTTTT
NA,TRBJ1-1,once,TRBV27,CASSLSEGTEAFF,TGTGCCAGCAGTTTATCTGAGGGGACTGAAGCTTTCTTT
TRBD1,TRBJ1-6,NA,TRBV6-6,CASRVTGDYNSPLHF,TGTGCCAGCAGGGTAACAGGGGACTATAATTCACCCCTCCACTTT
TRBD2,TRBJ2-7,NA,TRBV5-1,CASSLELAGGSAYEQYF,TGCGCCAGCAGCTTGGAACTAGCGGGGGGATCCGCCTACGAGCAGTACTTC
TRBD2,TRBJ2-1,NA,TRBV29-1,CSAPWTSGSYNEQFF,TGCAGCGCCCCCTGGACTAGCGGGAGTTACAATGAGCAGTTCTTC
NA,TRBJ2-3,once,TRBV7-9,CASSSPTGPDTQYF,TGTGCCAGCAGCTCCCCGACAGGCCCGGATACGCAGTATTTT
NA,TRBJ1-3,few,TRBV6-5,CASRRRRNTIYF,TGTGCCAGCAGACGACGTCGAAACACCATATATTTT
TRBD2,TRBJ2-5,once,TRBV6-1,CASRREAGETQYF,TGTGCCAGTCGACGGGAGGCGGGAGAGACCCAGTACTTC
NA,TRBJ2-7,NA,TRBV2,CASSEDRYEQYF,TGTGCCAGCAGTGAAGACAGGTACGAGCAGTACTTC
TRBD1,TRBJ2-7,few,TRBV25-1,CASRGTGVYEQYF,TGTGCCAGCCGCGGGACAGGGGTGTACGAGCAGTACTTC
TRBD1,TRBJ2-7,NA,TRBV11-2,CASGTGGGHEQYF,TGTGCCAGCGGGACAGGAGGCGGCCACGAGCAGTACTTC
NA,TRBJ1-2,once,TRBV19,CASSIEIFMAYGYTF,TGTGCCAGTAGTATCGAGATCTTCATGGCCTATGGCTACACCTTC
NA,TRBJ2-3,NA,TRBV6-6,CASSGDGTDTQYF,TGTGCCAGCAGTGGGGATGGGACAGATACGCAGTATTTT
NA,TRBJ2-2,NA,TRBV28,CASSPPGGSFNTGELFF,TGTGCCAGCAGTCCACCCGGAGGCTCGTTCAACACCGGGGAGCTGTTTTTT
NA,TRBJ2-1,NA,TRBV7-2,CASSSAWTSYNEQFF,TGTGCCAGCAGCTCGGCGTGGACCTCTTACAATGAGCAGTTCTTC
NA,TRBJ1-1,NA,TRBV5-4,CASSLVTRNKNTEAFF,TGTGCCAGCAGCTTGGTTACCCGCAATAAGAACACTGAAGCTTTCTTT
TRBD1,TRBJ2-6,NA,TRBV19,CASSKGQGMLSGANVLTF,TGTGCCAGTAGTAAGGGACAGGGAATGCTCTCTGGGGCCAACGTCCTGACTTTC
TRBD1,TRBJ1-6,once,TRBV5-6,CASSLGQGNSPLHF,TGTGCCAGCAGCTTAGGACAGGGAAATTCACCCCTCCACTTT
NA,TRBJ2-2,once,TRBV7-2,CASSLNGWGDTGELFF,TGTGCCAGCAGCTTAAACGGGTGGGGTGACACCGGGGAGCTGTTTTTT
NA,TRBJ2-7,NA,TRBV6-1,CASSFVGGEQYF,TGTGCCAGCAGTTTTGTCGGCGGGGAGCAGTACTTC